This T cell receptor beta chain was obtained from a study of T cell changes during pregnancy in multiple sclerosis. Sequencing was performed with immunoSEQ multiplex PCR; in TCRdb, only in-frame clones are kept and a portion is missing. The repertoire holds approximately 80,000 clones, with approximately 94% as singletons. CDR3 size: 14 residues. Germline CDR1 is SGDLS and CDR2 is YYNGEE. Trimming left V 0 bases short and J 7 bases short, with 11 bases between. The gene calls are TRBV9 and TRBJ1-3, with a weak D call TRBD1 (5 bases). This TCR was sampled from a female donor with multiple sclerosis, enrolled in a pregnancy study. This sample comprised peripheral blood, obtained in the third trimester of pregnancy. CDR3 sequence reads: CASSVARGGNTIYF. Written as DNA, the CDR3 is TGTGCCAGCAGCGTAGCGAGGGGAGGCAACACCATATATTTT.